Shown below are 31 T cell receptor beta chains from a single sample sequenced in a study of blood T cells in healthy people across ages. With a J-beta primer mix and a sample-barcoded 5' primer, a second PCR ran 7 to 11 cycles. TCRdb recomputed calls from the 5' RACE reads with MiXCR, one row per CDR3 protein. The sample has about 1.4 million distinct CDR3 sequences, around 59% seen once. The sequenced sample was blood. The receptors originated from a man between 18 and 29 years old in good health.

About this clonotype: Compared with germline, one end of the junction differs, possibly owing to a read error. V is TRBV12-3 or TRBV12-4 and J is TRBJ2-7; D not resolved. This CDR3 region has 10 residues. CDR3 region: CPGRAYEQYF. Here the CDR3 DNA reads TGCCCTGGCCGGGCCTACGAGCAGTACTTC.

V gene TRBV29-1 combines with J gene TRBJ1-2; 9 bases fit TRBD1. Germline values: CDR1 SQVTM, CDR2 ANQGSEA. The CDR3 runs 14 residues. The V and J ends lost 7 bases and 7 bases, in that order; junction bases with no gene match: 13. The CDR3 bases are TGCAGCGCCTTGGGACAGGGTCAGATTGGTGGCTACACCTTC. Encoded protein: CSALGQGQIGGYTF.

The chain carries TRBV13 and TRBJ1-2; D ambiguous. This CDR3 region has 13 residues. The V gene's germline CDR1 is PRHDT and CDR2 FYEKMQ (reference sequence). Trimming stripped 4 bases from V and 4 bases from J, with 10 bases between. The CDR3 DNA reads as TGTGCCAGCAGCTCCCAGAGGGTCTATGGCTACACCTTC. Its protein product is CASSSQRVYGYTF.

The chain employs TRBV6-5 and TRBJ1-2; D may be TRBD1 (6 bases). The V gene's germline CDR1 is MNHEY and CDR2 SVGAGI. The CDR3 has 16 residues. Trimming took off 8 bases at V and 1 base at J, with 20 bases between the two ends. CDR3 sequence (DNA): TGTGCCAGCGCAGGGGCCTCCGGGGACGTTAACTATGGCTACACCTTC. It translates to CASAGASGDVNYGYTF.

The DNA of the CDR3 is TGTGCCAGCAGCCAAGATAGCTTCGGGACTAGCGTCTACAATGAGCAGTTCTTC. Residues: CASSQDSFGTSVYNEQFF. The chain has TRBV4-2 and TRBJ2-1; TRBD2 agrees at 10 bases. Germline V gene sequence: CDR1 LGHNA, CDR2 YNFKEQ. With 0 bases clipped from V and 3 bases from J, the junction kept 8 bases outside the gene matches. CDR3 length equals 18 residues.

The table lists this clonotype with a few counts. The chain's CDR3 is CASSPNRDRERDTQYF. As DNA, the CDR3 is TGTGCCAGCAGCCCTAACCGGGACAGGGAACGAGATACGCAGTATTTT. The genes are TRBV7-9 and TRBJ2-3; 9 nucleotides match TRBD1. The CDR3 is 16 amino acids. Trimming took 5 bases from V and 5 from J; bases not matched to a gene: 11. Germline CDR1 and CDR2: SEHNR and FQNEAQ (reference sequence).

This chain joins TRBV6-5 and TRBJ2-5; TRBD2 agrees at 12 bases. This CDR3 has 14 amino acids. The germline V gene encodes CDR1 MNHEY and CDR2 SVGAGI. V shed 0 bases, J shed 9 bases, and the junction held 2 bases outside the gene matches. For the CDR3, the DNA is TGTGCCAGCAGTTACTCTCCTAGCGGGGGGGCCCAGTACTTC. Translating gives CASSYSPSGGAQYF.

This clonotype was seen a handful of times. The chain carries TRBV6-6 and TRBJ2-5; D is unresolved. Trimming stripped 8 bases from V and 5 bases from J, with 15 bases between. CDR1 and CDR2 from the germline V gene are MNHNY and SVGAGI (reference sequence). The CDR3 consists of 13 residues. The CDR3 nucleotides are TGTGCCAGCGGCGTCACCAGGAAGGAGACCCAGTACTTC. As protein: CASGVTRKETQYF.

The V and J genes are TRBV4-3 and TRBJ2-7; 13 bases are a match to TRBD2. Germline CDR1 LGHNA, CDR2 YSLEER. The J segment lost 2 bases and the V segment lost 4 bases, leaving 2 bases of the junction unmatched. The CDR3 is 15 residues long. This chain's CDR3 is CASSLTSGGAYEQYF. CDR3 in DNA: TGCGCCAGCAGCCTAACTAGCGGGGGGGCCTACGAGCAGTACTTC.

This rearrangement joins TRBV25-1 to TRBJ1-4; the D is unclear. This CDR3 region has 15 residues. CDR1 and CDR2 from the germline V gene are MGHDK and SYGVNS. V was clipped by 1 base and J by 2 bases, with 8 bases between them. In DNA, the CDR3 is TGTGCCAGCAGTGAATCGAGACCGACTAATGAAAAACTGTTTTTT. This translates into CASSESRPTNEKLFF.

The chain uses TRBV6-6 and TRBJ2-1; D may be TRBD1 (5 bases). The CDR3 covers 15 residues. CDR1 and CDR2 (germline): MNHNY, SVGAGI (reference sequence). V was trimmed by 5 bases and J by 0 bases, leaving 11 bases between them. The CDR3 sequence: CASSAQGYSYNEQFF. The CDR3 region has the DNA TGTGCCAGCAGTGCTCAGGGATACTCCTACAATGAGCAGTTCTTC.

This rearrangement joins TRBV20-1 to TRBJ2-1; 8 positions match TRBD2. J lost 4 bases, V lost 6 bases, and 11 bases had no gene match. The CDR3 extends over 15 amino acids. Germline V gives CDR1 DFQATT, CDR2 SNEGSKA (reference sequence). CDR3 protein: CSAPGGAIFYNEQFF. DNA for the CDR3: TGCAGTGCCCCCGGGGGGGCGATATTTTACAATGAGCAGTTCTTC.

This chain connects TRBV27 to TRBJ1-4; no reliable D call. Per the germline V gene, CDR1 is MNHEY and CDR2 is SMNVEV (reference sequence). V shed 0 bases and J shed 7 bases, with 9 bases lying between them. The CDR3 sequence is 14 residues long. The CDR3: CASSLSLASEKLFF. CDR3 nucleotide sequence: TGTGCCAGCAGTTTATCTCTGGCAAGTGAAAAACTGTTTTTT.

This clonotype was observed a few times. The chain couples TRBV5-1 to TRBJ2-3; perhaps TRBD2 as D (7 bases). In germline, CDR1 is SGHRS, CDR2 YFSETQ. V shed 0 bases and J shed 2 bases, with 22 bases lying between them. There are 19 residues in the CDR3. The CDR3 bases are TGCGCCAGCAGCTTGGATCCCGGGGGCGCTAGCGGACCCACAGATACGCAGTATTTT. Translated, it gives CASSLDPGGASGPTDTQYF.

The CDR3 DNA follows: TGCAGCGCTGGCGAGCCAGGGGGCGAGCAGTTCTTC. This encodes CSAGEPGGEQFF. The rearrangement joins TRBV29-1 to TRBJ2-1; 8 nucleotides agree with TRBD1. In germline, CDR1 is SQVTM, CDR2 ANQGSEA. J gave up 10 bases and V 7 bases, and 9 bases lay outside the gene matches. CDR3 length: 12 residues.

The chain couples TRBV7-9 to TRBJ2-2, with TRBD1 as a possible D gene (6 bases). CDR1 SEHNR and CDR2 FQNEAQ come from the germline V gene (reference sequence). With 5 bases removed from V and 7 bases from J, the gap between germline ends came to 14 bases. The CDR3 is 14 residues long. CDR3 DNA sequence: TGTGCCAGCAGCGACCCCACAGGGTACGGGGAGCTGTTTTTT. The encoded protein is CASSDPTGYGELFF.

CDR3 in amino acids: CSAAGTEKDEQYF. CDR3 bases: TGCAGCGCCGCCGGGACAGAAAAAGACGAGCAGTACTTC. This rearrangement joins TRBV29-1 to TRBJ2-7; 7 bases map to TRBD1. The CDR3 has 13 residues. Unmatched junction bases numbered 11, after V lost 7 bases and J lost 5 bases. The germline V gene has CDR1 SQVTM and CDR2 ANQGSEA.

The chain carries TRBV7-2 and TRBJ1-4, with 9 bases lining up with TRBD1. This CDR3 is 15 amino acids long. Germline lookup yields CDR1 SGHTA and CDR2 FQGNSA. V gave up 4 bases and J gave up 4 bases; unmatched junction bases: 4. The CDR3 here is CASSWGQGGNEKLFF. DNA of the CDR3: TGTGCCAGCAGCTGGGGACAGGGTGGTAATGAAAAACTGTTTTTT.

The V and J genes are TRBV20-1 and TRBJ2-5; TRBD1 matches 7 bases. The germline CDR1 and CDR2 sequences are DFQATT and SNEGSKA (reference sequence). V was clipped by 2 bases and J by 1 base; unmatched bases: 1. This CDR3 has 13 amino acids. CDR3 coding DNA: TGCAGTGCTAGACGGGACAGCCAAGAGACCCAGTACTTC. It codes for CSARRDSQETQYF.

The CDR3 DNA sequence: TGTGCCAGCAGCTACCCCGACAGGGTAGATGAAAAACTGTTTTTT. Translation gives CASSYPDRVDEKLFF. The V and J genes are TRBV7-6 and TRBJ1-4; 7 nucleotides match TRBD1. Germline-derived CDR1 and CDR2 are SGHVS and FNYEAQ. The V gene end was trimmed by 4 bases and the J gene end by 6 bases; junction bases not matched to a gene: 8. The CDR3 spans 15 residues.

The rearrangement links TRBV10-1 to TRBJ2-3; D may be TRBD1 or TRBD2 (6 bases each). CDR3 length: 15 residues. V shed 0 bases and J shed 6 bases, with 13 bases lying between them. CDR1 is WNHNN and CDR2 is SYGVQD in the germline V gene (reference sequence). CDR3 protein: CASSESGGPGDTQYF. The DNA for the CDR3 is TGCGCCAGCAGTGAGTCAGGGGGGCCAGGGGATACGCAGTATTTT.

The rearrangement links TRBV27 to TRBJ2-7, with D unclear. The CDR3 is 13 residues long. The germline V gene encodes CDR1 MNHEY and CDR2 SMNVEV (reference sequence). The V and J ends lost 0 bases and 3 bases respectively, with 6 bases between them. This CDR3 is CASSLSNHYEQYF. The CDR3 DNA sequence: TGTGCCAGCAGTTTATCCAACCACTACGAGCAGTACTTC.

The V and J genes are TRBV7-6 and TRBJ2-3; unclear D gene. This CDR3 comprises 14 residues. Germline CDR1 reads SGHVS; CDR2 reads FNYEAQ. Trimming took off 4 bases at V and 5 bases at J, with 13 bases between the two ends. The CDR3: CASSSGQTGDTQYF. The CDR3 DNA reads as TGTGCCAGCAGCTCAGGCCAAACCGGAGATACGCAGTATTTT.

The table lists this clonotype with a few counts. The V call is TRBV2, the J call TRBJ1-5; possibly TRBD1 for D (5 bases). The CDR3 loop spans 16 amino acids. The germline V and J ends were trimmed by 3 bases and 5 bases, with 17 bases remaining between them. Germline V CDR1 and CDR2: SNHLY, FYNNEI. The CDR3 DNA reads TGTGCCAGCAGTGATACTGGGGGTGTAATCCATCAGCCCCAGCATTTT. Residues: CASSDTGGVIHQPQHF.

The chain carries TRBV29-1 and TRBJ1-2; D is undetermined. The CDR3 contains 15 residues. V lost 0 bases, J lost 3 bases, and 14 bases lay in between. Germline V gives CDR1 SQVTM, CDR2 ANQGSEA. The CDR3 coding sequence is TGCAGCGTTGAAGAGTGGCTAACAGCGGACTATGGCTACACCTTC. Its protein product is CSVEEWLTADYGYTF.

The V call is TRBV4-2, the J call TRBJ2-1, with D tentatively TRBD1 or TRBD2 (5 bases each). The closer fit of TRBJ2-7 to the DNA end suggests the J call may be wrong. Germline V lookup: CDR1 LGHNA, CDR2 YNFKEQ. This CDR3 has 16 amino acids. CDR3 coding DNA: TGTGCCAGCAGCCAAGAGGGGGAGCGCCCTTCCTACGAGCAGTACTTC. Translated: CASSQEGERPSYEQYF.

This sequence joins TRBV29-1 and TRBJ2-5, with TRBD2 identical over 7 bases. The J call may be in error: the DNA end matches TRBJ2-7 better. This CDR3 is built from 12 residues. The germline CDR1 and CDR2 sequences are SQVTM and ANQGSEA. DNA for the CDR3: TGCAGCGCACTACCGGGAGGAGGCGAGCAGTACTTC. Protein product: CSALPGGGEQYF.

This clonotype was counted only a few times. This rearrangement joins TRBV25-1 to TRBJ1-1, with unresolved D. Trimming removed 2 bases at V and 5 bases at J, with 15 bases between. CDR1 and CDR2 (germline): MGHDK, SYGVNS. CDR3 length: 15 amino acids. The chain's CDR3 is CASSEIGGPGTEAFF. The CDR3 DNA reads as TGTGCCAGCAGTGAAATCGGAGGACCGGGGACTGAAGCTTTCTTT.

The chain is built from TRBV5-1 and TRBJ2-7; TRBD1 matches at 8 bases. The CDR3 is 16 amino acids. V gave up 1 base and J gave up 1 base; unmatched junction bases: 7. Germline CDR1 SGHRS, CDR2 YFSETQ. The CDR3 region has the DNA TGCGCCAGCAGCTTGATGGGGCAGGGGGCGTCCTACGAGCAGTACTTC. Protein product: CASSLMGQGASYEQYF.

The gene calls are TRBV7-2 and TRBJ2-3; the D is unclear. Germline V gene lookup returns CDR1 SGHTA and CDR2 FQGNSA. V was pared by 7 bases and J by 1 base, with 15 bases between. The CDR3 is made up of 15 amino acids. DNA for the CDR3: TGTGCCAGCACTTCGTATCTGTCAGGCACAGATACGCAGTATTTT. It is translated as CASTSYLSGTDTQYF.

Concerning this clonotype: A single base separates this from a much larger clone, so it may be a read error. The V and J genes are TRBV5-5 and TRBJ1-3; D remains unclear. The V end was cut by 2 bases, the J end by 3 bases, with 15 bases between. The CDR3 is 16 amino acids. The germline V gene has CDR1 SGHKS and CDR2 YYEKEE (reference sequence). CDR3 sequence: CASSFRLRGIGNTIYF. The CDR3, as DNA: TGTGCCAGCAGCTTTAGGTTAAGAGGGATTGGAAACACCATATATTTT.